The T cell receptor (beta chain) under discussion was sequenced for a study of T cell responses to AZD1222 COVID-19 vaccine (dated by TCRdb to the early 2020s). Regarding the complete study: Because spike-specific TCR depth and breadth did not differ between the two schedules, AZD1222 recipients who got a second dose at roughly 4 weeks were pooled with those who got a second dose at roughly 12 weeks. TCR sequencing covered some 250 trial participants: about 210 given two doses of AZD1222 and 26 given two doses of MenACWY control vaccine. Trial participants were enrolled by age into 18-55, 56-69 and 70-plus year subgroups, with approximately 150, 30 and 60 TCR-sequenced participants respectively. The study at large found these results: The whole spike protein was spanned by vaccine-associated CD4 TCRs, and dominant responses were seen in regions 160-218 and 743-854. The 56-69-year group was small, and its depth increase did not reach significance, likely because of low power. Reportedly, almost half of the unique spike-specific TCRs recognized epitopes lying outside the regions that are mutated in the B.1.351 and B.1.1.7 variants. After two AZD1222 doses, both the breadth and the depth of spike-specific TCRs were significantly higher than at day 0 and than in MenACWY recipients. Only five to seven AZD1222 recipients were SARS-CoV-2 seropositive at baseline, limiting conclusions about previously exposed vaccinees. Participants were mostly white British, with more females than males. The authors suggested clonal diversity may have been underestimated. Because no day 14 peak-response samples were available, repertoires were characterized only after the peak T cell response.

The CDR3 runs 21 amino acids, cysteine and phenylalanine included. The CDR3 DNA has 63 bases and is translated from base 1. The junction carries 31 bases between V and J, which are trimmed by 2 bases and 3 bases respectively. The germline V gene yields SNHLY for CDR1 and FYNNEI for CDR2. The CDR3 regions of human TCRbeta chains were subjected to immunosequencing. For the original study's pipeline: Repertoire TCRs were matched against a reference library of SARS-CoV-2-specific TCRs generated with the MIRA antigen-specificity platform. Breadth was defined as the fraction of unique TCRs that were SARS-CoV-2-associated. Depth was defined as the fraction of total T cells that were SARS-CoV-2-associated. Each spike-specific TCR was assigned to its reactive spike region and to a CD4 or CD8 class using the MIRA data. Log10-transformed breadth and depth values were compared by one-way ANOVA with Sidak's multiple comparisons tests. The clones in this table, taken by TCRdb from immuneACCESS, are in-frame only. Not every clone is retained; where verified, under half of the shortfall comes from an unresolved V gene, and the cause of the rest is unknown. The DNA gave D and trimming, while V, J and clone size come from that table. In this sample the table shows about 56,000 clones, approximately 83% of which occur a single time. More than 13% of the sample is in the top ten clones.

Note on this clone: Its binding antigen is unknown. Nothing much larger sits one base from this clone, and base qualities are not available.

What the time point label conveys for this sample: baseline before first vaccination. Vaccinee samples came from UK trials COV001 and COV002, including a single-blind randomized controlled phase 2/3 trial of AZD1222 (ChAdOx1 nCoV-19) in healthy adults. For TCRbeta chain sequencing, PBMC samples were collected from trial participants at day 0 and at day 28 after the second dose. The sequenced sample was peripheral blood, obtained on day 0 of AZD1222 vaccination. The chain is assembled from TRBV2 and TRBJ1-2; TRBD1 could be the D gene, as 6 bases match. This clonotype was obtained from an adult in good health. The CDR3 region has the sequence CASSEPLTFARQEAMYYGYTF. The sequenced DNA is TGTGCCAGCAGTGAACCCCTAACCTTTGCCCGACAGGAGGCGATGTACTATGGCTACACCTTC.